The clone carrying this T cell receptor (beta chain) was detected only once. Its matching antigen is unknown. CD45RO-negative CD8 cells positively selected for CCR7 made up the naive population, which excluded terminally differentiated effector memory CD45RA+ cells. Assay used: immunoSEQ multiplex PCR; TCRdb lists only in-frame clones, some missing. The sample shows about 2.2 million clones, 80% to 95% of them seen only once. Germline CDR1 is MDHEN and CDR2 is SYDVKM. The germline V and J ends were trimmed by 3 bases and 1 base, with 6 bases remaining between them. CDR3 length: 13 residues. This sample is part of a study of shared clonotypes between healthy human individuals. Points from the study as a whole: Rarefaction showed sorted-subset sequencing was incomplete despite large depth. Estimated richness was generally greater in naive than memory subsets. When compared with the clonotypes that were shared by all four sorted-subset donors, the non-shared clonotypes turned out to have lower generation probabilities.

The clonotype originates from a man between 18 and 35 years old in good health. Some clones in this sample may be carry-over from other donors' samples. J is TRBJ1-1 and V is TRBV28, with no clear D. The sequenced sample was naive CD8+ T cells from PBMCs. The CDR3 region has the DNA TGTGCCAGCAGTTTCTTTACGAACACTGAAGCTTTCTTT. This sequence encodes CASSFFTNTEAFF.